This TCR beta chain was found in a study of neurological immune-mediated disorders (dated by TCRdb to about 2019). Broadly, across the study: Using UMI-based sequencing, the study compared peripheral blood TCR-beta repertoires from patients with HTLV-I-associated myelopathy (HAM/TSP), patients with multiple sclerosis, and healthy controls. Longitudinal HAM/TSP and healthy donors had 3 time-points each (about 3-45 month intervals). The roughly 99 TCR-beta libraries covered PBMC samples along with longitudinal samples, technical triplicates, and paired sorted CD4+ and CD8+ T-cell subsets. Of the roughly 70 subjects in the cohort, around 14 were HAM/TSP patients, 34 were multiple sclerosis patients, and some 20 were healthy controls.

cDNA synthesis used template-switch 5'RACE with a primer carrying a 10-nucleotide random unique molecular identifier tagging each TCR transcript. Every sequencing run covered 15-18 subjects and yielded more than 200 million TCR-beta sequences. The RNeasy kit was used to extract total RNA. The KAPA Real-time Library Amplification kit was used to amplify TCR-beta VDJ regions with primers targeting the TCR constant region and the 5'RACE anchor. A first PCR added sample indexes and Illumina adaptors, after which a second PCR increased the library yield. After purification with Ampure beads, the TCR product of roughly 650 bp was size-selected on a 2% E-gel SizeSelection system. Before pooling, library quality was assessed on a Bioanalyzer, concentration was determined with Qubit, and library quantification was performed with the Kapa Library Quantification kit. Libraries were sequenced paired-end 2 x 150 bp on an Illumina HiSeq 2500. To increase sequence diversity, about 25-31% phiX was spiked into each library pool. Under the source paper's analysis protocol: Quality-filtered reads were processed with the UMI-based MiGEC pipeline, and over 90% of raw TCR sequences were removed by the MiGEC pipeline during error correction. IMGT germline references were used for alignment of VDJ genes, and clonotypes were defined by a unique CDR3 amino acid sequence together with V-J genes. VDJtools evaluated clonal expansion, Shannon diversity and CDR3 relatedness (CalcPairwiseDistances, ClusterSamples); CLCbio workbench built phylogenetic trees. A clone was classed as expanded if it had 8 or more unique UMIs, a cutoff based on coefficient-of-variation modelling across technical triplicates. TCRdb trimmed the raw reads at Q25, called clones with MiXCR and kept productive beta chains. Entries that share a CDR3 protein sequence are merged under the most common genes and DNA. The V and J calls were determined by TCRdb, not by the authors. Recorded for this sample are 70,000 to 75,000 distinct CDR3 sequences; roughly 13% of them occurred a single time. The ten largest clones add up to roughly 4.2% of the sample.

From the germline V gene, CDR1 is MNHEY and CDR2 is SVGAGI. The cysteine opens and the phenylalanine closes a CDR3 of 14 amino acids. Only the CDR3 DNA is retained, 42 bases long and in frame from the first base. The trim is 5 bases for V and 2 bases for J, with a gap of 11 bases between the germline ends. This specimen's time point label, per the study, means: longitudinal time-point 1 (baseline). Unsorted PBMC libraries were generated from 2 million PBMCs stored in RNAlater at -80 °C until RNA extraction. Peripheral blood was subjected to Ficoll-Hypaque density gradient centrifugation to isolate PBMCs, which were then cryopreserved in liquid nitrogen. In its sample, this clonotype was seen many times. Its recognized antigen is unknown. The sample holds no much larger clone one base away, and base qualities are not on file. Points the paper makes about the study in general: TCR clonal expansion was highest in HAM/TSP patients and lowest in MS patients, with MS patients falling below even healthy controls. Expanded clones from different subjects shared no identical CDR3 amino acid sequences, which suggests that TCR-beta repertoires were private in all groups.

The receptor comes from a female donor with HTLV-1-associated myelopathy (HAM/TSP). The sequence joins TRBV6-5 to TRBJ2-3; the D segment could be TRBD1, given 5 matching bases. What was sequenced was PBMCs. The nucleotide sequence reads TGTGCCAGCAGTCGGCAGGGTCTCACAGATACGCAGTATTTT. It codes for CASSRQGLTDTQYF.